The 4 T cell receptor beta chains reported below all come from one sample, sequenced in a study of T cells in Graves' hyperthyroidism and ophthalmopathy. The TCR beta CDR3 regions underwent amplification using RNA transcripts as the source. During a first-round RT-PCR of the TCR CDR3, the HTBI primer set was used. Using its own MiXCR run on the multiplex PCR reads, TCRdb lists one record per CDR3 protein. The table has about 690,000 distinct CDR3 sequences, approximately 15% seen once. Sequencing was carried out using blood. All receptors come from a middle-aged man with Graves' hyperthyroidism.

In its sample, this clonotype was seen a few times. CDR3 in DNA: TGTGCCAGCAGCTTATATTTAGCGGGCGCCTACAATGAGCAGTTCTTC. Protein sequence: CASSLYLAGAYNEQFF. The chain couples TRBV11-2 to TRBJ2-1; 7 nucleotides match TRBD2. Trimming took 2 bases from V and 2 from J; bases not matched to a gene: 6. This CDR3 comprises 16 residues. Germline CDR1 reads SGHAT; CDR2 reads FQNNGV. Looking up the rest from reference TRBV11-2 and TRBJ2-1 gives the full variable domain: EAGVAQSPRYKIIEKRQSVAFWCNPISGHATLYWYQQILGQGPKLLIQFQNNGVVDDSQLPKDRFSAERLKGVDSTLKIQPAKLEDSAVYLCASSLYLAGAYNEQFFGPGTRLTVL.

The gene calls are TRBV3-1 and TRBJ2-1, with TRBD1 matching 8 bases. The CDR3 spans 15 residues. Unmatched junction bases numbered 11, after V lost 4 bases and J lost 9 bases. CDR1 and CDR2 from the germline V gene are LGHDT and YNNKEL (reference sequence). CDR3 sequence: CASSPLGQGAPEQFF. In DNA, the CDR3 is TGTGCCAGCAGCCCCCTAGGACAGGGCGCACCTGAGCAGTTCTTC.

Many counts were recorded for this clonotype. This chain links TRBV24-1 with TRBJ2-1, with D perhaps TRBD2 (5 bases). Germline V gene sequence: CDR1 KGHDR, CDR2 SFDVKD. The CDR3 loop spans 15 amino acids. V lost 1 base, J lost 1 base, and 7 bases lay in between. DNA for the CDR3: TGTGCCACCAGTGATTTCCGCGGGTCCTACAATGAGCAGTTCTTC. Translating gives CATSDFRGSYNEQFF.

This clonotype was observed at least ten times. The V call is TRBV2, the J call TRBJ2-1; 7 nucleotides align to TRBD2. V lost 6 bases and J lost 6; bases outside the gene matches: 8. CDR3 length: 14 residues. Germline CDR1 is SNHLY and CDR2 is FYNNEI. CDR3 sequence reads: CASRTSPLLNEQFF. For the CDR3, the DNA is TGTGCCAGCAGGACTAGCCCCCTCCTCAATGAGCAGTTCTTC.